This T cell receptor (beta chain) was documented in a study of blood T cell repertoires in COVID-19. Background on the study: From the United States, Italy and Spain came samples of acute and convalescent COVID-19. From T cells, B-cell-depleted T cells, or PBMCs came the material, which was cDNA or gDNA.

Original analysis: Nucleated cell counts were estimated from reference gene primer amplification. TCRdb keeps only in-frame clones here, not all; method: immunoSEQ multiplex PCR. That table furnishes V, J and clone size, whereas the DNA furnished D and trimming. The table lists under 45,000 clones, 90% to 95% of them singletons. Unmatched junction bases numbered 3, after V lost 7 bases and J lost 9 bases. The CDR3 sequence is 11 residues long. CDR1 and CDR2 from the germline V gene are MNHEY and SMNVEV (reference sequence). The chain combines TRBV27 with TRBJ2-1; 7 bases are shared with TRBD1. The sample consisted of peripheral blood. The clonotype originates from a man aged 55 to 70 with active or convalescent COVID-19. CDR3: CASKTGVEQFF. For the CDR3, the DNA is TGTGCCAGCAAAACAGGGGTTGAGCAGTTCTTC.